The subject of this entry is one T cell receptor beta chain. Per the study methods: Estimation of nucleated cell counts relied on the amplification of reference gene primers. The table came from immunoSEQ multiplex PCR; TCRdb's copy has only in-frame clones and leaves some out. V, J and clone size were drawn from that table, and D and trimming were deduced from the DNA. There are tens of thousands of clones in the sample; 65% to 90% occur only once, and 17% lies in the top ten. This entry belongs to a study of blood T cell repertoires in COVID-19. Whole-study context: COVID-19 samples collected from the United States, Italy and Spain covered acute and convalescent phases. PBMCs, B-cell-depleted T cells, or T cells provided the cDNA or gDNA that made up the material.

Per the germline V gene, CDR1 is MNHEY and CDR2 is SMNVEV (reference sequence). The trim removed 6 bases at V and 1 base at J, leaving 5 bases unmatched. The CDR3 runs 14 residues. The specimen sequenced was peripheral blood. The sequence was collected from a woman aged 60-75 years with active COVID-19. The chain combines TRBV27 with TRBJ1-1; 7 bases fit TRBD1. The CDR3 spells CASRAGTANTEAFF. The CDR3 nucleotides are TGTGCCAGCAGGGCAGGGACAGCGAACACTGAAGCTTTCTTT.